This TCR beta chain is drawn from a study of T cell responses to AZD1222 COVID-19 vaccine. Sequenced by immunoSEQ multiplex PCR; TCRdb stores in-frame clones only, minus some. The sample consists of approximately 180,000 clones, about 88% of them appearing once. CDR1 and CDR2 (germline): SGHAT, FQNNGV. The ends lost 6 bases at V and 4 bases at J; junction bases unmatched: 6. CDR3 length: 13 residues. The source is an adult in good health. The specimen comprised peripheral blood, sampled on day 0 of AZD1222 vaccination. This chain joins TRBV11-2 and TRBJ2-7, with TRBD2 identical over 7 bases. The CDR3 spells CASRRAGLYEQYF. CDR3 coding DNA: TGTGCCAGCAGGCGAGCGGGATTGTACGAGCAGTACTTC.